This passage covers 27 T cell receptor beta chains from one sample sequenced in a study of T cell responses to AZD1222 COVID-19 vaccine (dated by TCRdb to the early 2020s). Interpreted using the paper, the time point label stands for: about 28 days (+/-7) after the second vaccine dose. The library was obtained by the immunoSEQ multiplex PCR assay. TCRdb limited this immuneACCESS table to in-frame rearrangements with V and J called. A share of clones is missing; checked studies link under half to unresolved V genes, and the rest is unexplained. This sample has tens of thousands of clones in its table, and about 80% of those were observed once. The ten most abundant clones make up roughly 1.3% of the sample. The source material was peripheral blood, sampled 28 days after the second AZD1222 dose. These receptors came from an adult who received the AZD1222 COVID-19 vaccine.

The V gene is TRBV5-1, the J gene TRBJ2-1; 13 bases fit TRBD2. J lost 4 bases, V lost 4 bases, and 5 bases had no gene match. The CDR3 runs to 16 residues. CDR1 is SGHRS and CDR2 is YFSETQ in the germline V gene. Written as DNA, the CDR3 is TGCGCCAGCAGCGGAACTAGCGGGAGGGCGTACAATGAGCAGTTCTTC. This encodes CASSGTSGRAYNEQFF. The whole variable domain, remainder taken from reference TRBV5-1 and TRBJ2-1, is KAGVTQTPRYLIKTRGQQVTLSCSPISGHRSVSWYQQTPGQGLQFLFEYFSETQRNKGNFPGRFSGRQFSNSRSEMNVSTLELGDSALYLCASSGTSGRAYNEQFFGPGTRLTVL.

The genes are TRBV4-3 and TRBJ2-1; D may be TRBD2 (5 bases). Deletions cut 4 bases from V and 0 bases from J, with 16 bases between. Germline V gene data show CDR1 as LGHNA and CDR2 as YSLEER. The CDR3 length is 17 residues. The CDR3 loop is CASSPRPPGISYNEQFF. The CDR3 DNA sequence: TGCGCCAGCAGCCCTCGTCCCCCCGGGATCTCCTACAATGAGCAGTTCTTC.

The chain combines TRBV5-1 with TRBJ1-3, with D possibly TRBD1 on 5 matching bases. Germline CDR1 and CDR2: SGHRS and YFSETQ. The CDR3 is 17 amino acids. Between the trimmed V and J ends, which lost 0 bases and 0 bases, there was a span of 13 bases. The CDR3 reads CASSLGYGGTSGNTIYF. In DNA, the CDR3 is TGCGCCAGCAGCTTGGGTTACGGCGGGACCTCTGGAAACACCATATATTTT. The complete variable domain, with remaining parts taken from reference TRBV5-1 and TRBJ1-3, reads KAGVTQTPRYLIKTRGQQVTLSCSPISGHRSVSWYQQTPGQGLQFLFEYFSETQRNKGNFPGRFSGRQFSNSRSEMNVSTLELGDSALYLCASSLGYGGTSGNTIYFGEGSWLTVV.

The genes are TRBV30 and TRBJ2-2, with D perhaps TRBD1 (6 bases). This CDR3 contains 14 residues. Deletions cut 8 bases from V and 6 bases from J, with 19 bases between. Germline loops: CDR1 GTSNPN, CDR2 SVGIG (reference sequence). As DNA, the CDR3 is TGTGCCCAACGCAGGGACACGACAGCCGGGGAGCTGTTTTTT. Protein sequence: CAQRRDTTAGELFF.

J is TRBJ1-2 and V is TRBV3-1 (or the pseudogene TRBV3-2); possible D gene TRBD1, 5 bases. CDR3 size: 14 residues. The V gene's germline CDR1 is LGHDT and CDR2 YNNKEL (reference sequence). V was shortened by 4 bases and J by 7 bases, with 16 bases between the two germline ends. The CDR3 bases are TGTGCCAGCAGCCCTGGACACTTGCGGCGTGGCTACACCTTC. Its translation is CASSPGHLRRGYTF.

This chain joins TRBV7-2 and TRBJ2-7, with 7 positions matching TRBD2. Germline CDR1 is SGHTA and CDR2 is FQGNSA. With V trimmed by 5 bases and J by 5 bases, 15 bases remained unmatched. CDR3 length: 16 amino acids. This chain's CDR3 is CASSPGPGTKGDEQYF. CDR3 nucleotides: TGTGCCAGCAGCCCTGGCCCCGGGACTAAAGGGGACGAGCAGTACTTC.

This clone has only one observation. The junction differs from germline at one of its ends, possibly a read error. The rearrangement links TRBV6-1 to TRBJ1-2; D gene ambiguous. The CDR3 runs to 15 residues. Germline lookup yields CDR1 MNHNS and CDR2 SASEGT. CDR3 protein: CASSEGAGVNYGCTF. The CDR3 bases are TGTGCCAGCAGTGAAGGGGCCGGCGTGAACTATGGCTGCACCTTC.

This chain joins TRBV7-9 and TRBJ1-1; D is possibly TRBD1 (6 bases). This CDR3 is built from 15 residues. From germline, CDR1 is SEHNR and CDR2 FQNEAQ (reference sequence). V lost 0 bases, J lost 7 bases, and 15 bases lay in between. In DNA form, the CDR3 reads TGTGCCAGCAGCTTAGCGGAGGGGACACGCGGTGAAGCTTTCTTT. Protein product: CASSLAEGTRGEAFF.

V and J are TRBV9 and TRBJ1-4; 7 positions agree with TRBD1. Germline assignment: CDR1 SGDLS and CDR2 YYNGEE. This CDR3 is 14 amino acids long. The V segment lost 3 bases and the J segment 3 bases; nucleotides outside the gene matches: 2. The CDR3 nucleotides are TGTGCCAGCAGCGCCGGACAGGCTAATGAAAAACTGTTTTTT. It specifies CASSAGQANEKLFF.

The chain links TRBV7-6 to TRBJ2-7, with 8 bases that match TRBD2. This CDR3 region has 15 residues. Germline CDR1 reads SGHVS; CDR2 reads FNYEAQ. Losses at the gene ends were 4 bases for V and 0 bases for J; bases not matched to a gene: 5. The CDR3 region is CASSSREGGSYEQYF. The DNA of the CDR3 is TGTGCCAGCAGCTCTCGGGAGGGGGGCTCCTACGAGCAGTACTTC.

J is TRBJ1-6 and V is TRBV27, with D possibly being TRBD1 (5 bases). Trimming shortened V by 5 bases and J by 13 bases, and 15 bases separated the two germline ends. This CDR3 contains 13 residues. Per germline, CDR1 MNHEY and CDR2 SMNVEV (reference sequence). CDR3 nucleotide sequence: TGTGCCAGCAGTAGGGAAAGGGGACTTCCCCTCCACTTT. The encoded protein is CASSRERGLPLHF.

This clone was counted a few times. This chain links TRBV9 with TRBJ1-2; tentative D call: TRBD1 (6 bases). This CDR3 has 14 amino acids. Germline values: CDR1 SGDLS, CDR2 YYNGEE. Trimming took off 4 bases at V and 2 bases at J, with 12 bases between the two ends. As DNA, the CDR3 is TGTGCCAGCAGCCAACAGGGTGCGAACTATGGCTACACCTTC. Translation gives CASSQQGANYGYTF. The complete variable domain, with remaining parts taken from reference TRBV9 and TRBJ1-2, reads DSGVTQTPKHLITATGQRVTLRCSPRSGDLSVYWYQQSLDQGLQFLIQYYNGEERAKGNILERFSAQQFPDLHSELNLSSLELGDSALYFCASSQQGANYGYTFGSGTRLTVV.

This clone is a singleton in its sample. V is TRBV29-1 and J is TRBJ1-2; 8 nucleotides match TRBD1. This CDR3 spans 13 amino acids. CDR1 and CDR2 (germline): SQVTM, ANQGSEA. J lost 1 base, V lost 5 bases, and 3 bases had no gene match. As DNA, the CDR3 is TGCAGCGTTCCTACAGGGGGTAACTATGGCTACACCTTC. Residues: CSVPTGGNYGYTF.

The V and J genes are TRBV4-1 and TRBJ1-1, with TRBD1 as a possible D gene (5 bases). Germline V CDR1 and CDR2: MGHRA, YSYEKL. V was cut by 7 bases and J by 0 bases, with 9 bases left in between. This CDR3 is built from 13 residues. The CDR3 sequence is CASTDRLNTEAFF. The CDR3 nucleotides read TGCGCCAGCACCGACAGATTGAACACTGAAGCTTTCTTT.

The chain employs TRBV10-3 and TRBJ1-1; D is ambiguous. V was cut by 2 bases and J by 1 base, with 5 bases left in between. CDR1 is ENHRY and CDR2 is SYGVKD in the germline V gene. The CDR3 has 13 amino acids. Here the CDR3 reads CAISELRNTEAFF. DNA for the CDR3: TGTGCCATCAGTGAGCTGAGGAACACTGAAGCTTTCTTT.

This chain connects TRBV29-1 to TRBJ2-1; TRBD1 aligns across 11 bases. The CDR3 runs 14 residues. Germline CDR1 and CDR2: SQVTM and ANQGSEA. The trim removed 5 bases at V and 3 bases at J, leaving 3 bases unmatched. CDR3 sequence (DNA): TGCAGCGTTCCCGGGACAGGGGGCTACAATGAGCAGTTCTTC. This sequence encodes CSVPGTGGYNEQFF.

The chain is built from TRBV6-1 and TRBJ1-3; no firm D call. V was clipped by 2 bases and J by 0 bases, with 8 bases between them. The germline CDR1 and CDR2 sequences are MNHNS and SASEGT. The CDR3 consists of 15 residues. The DNA for the CDR3 is TGTGCCAGCAGTGAAAGCCCGAGCTCTGGAAACACCATATATTTT. Protein: CASSESPSSGNTIYF.

Turning to this clone: Sequence at one end of the junction differs from germline and may be a read error. The genes are TRBV7-9 and TRBJ1-2; TRBD1 agrees at 9 bases. The CDR3 has 15 residues. Germline CDR1 is SEHNR and CDR2 is FQNEAQ (reference sequence). The CDR3 reads CASSSNPGQGYVYTF. The CDR3 DNA sequence: TGTGCCAGCAGCTCGAATCCGGGACAGGGTTATGTCTACACCTTC.

This clone was recorded only once. The V and J genes are TRBV18 and TRBJ2-3; D gene ambiguous. The CDR3 has 13 amino acids. The germline gives CDR1 KGHSH, CDR2 LQKENI. Trimming pared 2 bases from V and 3 bases from J, leaving 6 bases between. Here the CDR3 reads CASSPVITDTQYF. The CDR3 DNA reads TGTGCCAGCTCACCAGTAATAACAGATACGCAGTATTTT.

The chain couples TRBV7-9 to TRBJ1-1; TRBD1 matches 7 bases. V was pared by 5 bases and J by 0 bases, with 6 bases of the junction left unmatched. The germline V gene encodes CDR1 SEHNR and CDR2 FQNEAQ (reference sequence). This CDR3 contains 15 residues. The CDR3 reads CASSPRGGLNTEAFF. The CDR3, as DNA: TGTGCCAGCAGCCCCAGGGGGGGGTTGAACACTGAAGCTTTCTTT.

In its sample, this clone was seen once. This chain joins TRBV28 and TRBJ2-2; no clear D. From germline, CDR1 is MDHEN and CDR2 SYDVKM. CDR3 length: 14 amino acids. Trimming removed 6 bases at V and 7 bases at J, with 15 bases between. CDR3 sequence reads: CASRPSGVDGELFF. In nucleotides, the CDR3 is TGTGCCAGCAGACCATCAGGAGTTGACGGGGAGCTGTTTTTT. The whole variable domain, filled in from reference TRBV28 and TRBJ2-2, reads DVKVTQSSRYLVKRTGEKVFLECVQDMDHENMFWYRQDPGLGLRLIYFSYDVKMKEKGDIPEGYSVSREKKERFSLILESASTNQTSMYLCASRPSGVDGELFFGEGSRLTVL.

This chain joins TRBV5-4 and TRBJ2-3; 12 bases align to TRBD2. The CDR3 covers 16 residues. Per germline, CDR1 SGHNT and CDR2 YYREEE (reference sequence). Losses at the gene ends were 2 bases for V and 1 base for J; bases not matched to a gene: 2. The CDR3 DNA reads as TGTGCCAGCAGCTTACTAGCGGGAGGTGGCACAGATACGCAGTATTTT. Its protein product is CASSLLAGGGTDTQYF.

This rearrangement joins TRBV20-1 to TRBJ2-4; maybe TRBD2 (5 bases). V was trimmed by 0 bases and J by 13 bases, leaving 10 bases between them. This CDR3 region has 11 residues. Germline CDR1 DFQATT, CDR2 SNEGSKA (reference sequence). The CDR3 DNA is TGCAGTGCTAGAGACGGTCGCGGGCAGTACTTC. Protein product: CSARDGRGQYF.

The chain couples TRBV19 to TRBJ2-6, with a possible D match to TRBD1 (6 bases). The V end was cut by 5 bases, the J end by 0 bases, with 14 bases between. Germline CDR1 reads LNHDA; CDR2 reads SQIVND (reference sequence). The CDR3 covers 17 residues. CDR3 nucleotide sequence: TGTGCCAGTAGTCACGGGACACAAGACTCTGGGGCCAACGTCCTGACTTTC. It encodes CASSHGTQDSGANVLTF.

This clone was detected once. The rearrangement links TRBV29-1 to TRBJ1-3; 9 bases are a match to TRBD1. The CDR3 loop spans 12 amino acids. CDR1 is SQVTM, CDR2 ANQGSEA, per germline. V lost 6 bases, J lost 5 bases, and 2 bases stayed unmatched. CDR3 protein: CSVGQGRNTIYF. CDR3 nucleotides: TGCAGCGTAGGACAGGGGCGAAACACCATATATTTT.

The V call is TRBV7-3, the J call TRBJ2-1; the D call may be TRBD1 or TRBD2 (5 bases each). The CDR3 spans 14 residues. The germline V gene has CDR1 SGHTA and CDR2 FQGTGA. Trimming pared 5 bases from V and 4 bases from J, leaving 12 bases between. Written as DNA, the CDR3 is TGTGCCAGCAGCCCCAGGGACCGTTACAATGAGCAGTTCTTC. Translating it yields CASSPRDRYNEQFF. Full variable domain (outside the CDR3, taken from reference TRBV7-3 and TRBJ2-1): GAGVSQTPSNKVTEKGKYVELRCDPISGHTALYWYRQSLGQGPEFLIYFQGTGAADDSGLPNDRFFAVRPEGSVSTLKIQRTERGDSAVYLCASSPRDRYNEQFFGPGTRLTVL.

The chain is built from TRBV5-8 and TRBJ1-6; 8 nucleotides agree with TRBD1. V trimming: 4 bases; J trimming: 10 bases; junction bases outside the gene matches: 13. This CDR3 region has 16 residues. CDR1 is SGHTS, CDR2 YDEGEE, per germline. This CDR3 is CASSMGTGGRGSPLHF. The DNA for the CDR3 is TGTGCCAGCAGCATGGGGACAGGAGGCCGGGGATCACCCCTCCACTTT.